This T cell receptor (beta chain) was retrieved from a study of T-cell memory formation after mild COVID-19. Study at large: TCR clusters largely stayed donor specific.

Study findings and constraints: CD4/CD8 balance characterized clones contracting day 15 to 85, and CD4+ skew characterized later expanders. Prior to infection, memory already included some responding clones, suggesting cross-reactive memory joined.

In regard to this clonotype: Its antigen is unidentified.

Barcoded TCR alpha and TCR beta cDNA libraries with UMIs came from 5'RACE using constant-segment primers. From the 5' RACE reads, TCRdb called clonotypes with MiXCR, one entry per CDR3 protein. The profile shows approximately 260,000 distinct CDR3 sequences, 15% to 20% of them singletons. Input material: PBMCs or a T cell subset sorted from them (not recorded which). The receptor's source is a man younger than 35 who had mild COVID-19 (a few samples of this study predate the infection). Cell type and time point are not known.

The CDR3 loop is CASSLLWGPKNIQYF. CDR3 bases: TGTGCCAGCAGCTTGTTGTGGGGACCCAAAAACATTCAGTACTTC. The J gene is TRBJ2-4, the V gene TRBV5-6; D possibly matches TRBD1 or TRBD2 (5 bases each). The V and J ends lost 1 base and 2 bases respectively, with 10 bases between them. This CDR3 spans 15 amino acids. Germline CDR1 reads SGHDT; CDR2 reads YYEEEE.